This TCR beta chain was profiled in a study of cytomegalovirus exposure and HLA in healthy donors. Overall study findings and caveats: For most TCR sequences rarity was the rule, although some public TCRs occurred in many donors.

Notes on this clone: Its antigen is unidentified.

60 Vbeta and 13 Jbeta primers were used in PCR. Using immunoSEQ multiplex PCR, the repertoire was profiled, and TCRdb retains in-frame clones only, with some absent. The sample includes about 140,000 clones, more than 60% of them seen just once. The length of the CDR3 is 10 residues. Germline values: CDR1 DFQATT, CDR2 SNEGSKA (reference sequence). V gave up 5 bases and J gave up 10 bases, with 11 bases separating them. This clonotype was sampled from a female donor in good health and CMV-seronegative. The specimen was PBMCs. The rearrangement links TRBV20-1 to TRBJ1-1, with D possibly being TRBD1 (6 bases). The CDR3 spells CSAVDRRAFF. The CDR3 nucleotides are TGCAGTGCTGTAGACAGGAGAGCTTTCTTT.